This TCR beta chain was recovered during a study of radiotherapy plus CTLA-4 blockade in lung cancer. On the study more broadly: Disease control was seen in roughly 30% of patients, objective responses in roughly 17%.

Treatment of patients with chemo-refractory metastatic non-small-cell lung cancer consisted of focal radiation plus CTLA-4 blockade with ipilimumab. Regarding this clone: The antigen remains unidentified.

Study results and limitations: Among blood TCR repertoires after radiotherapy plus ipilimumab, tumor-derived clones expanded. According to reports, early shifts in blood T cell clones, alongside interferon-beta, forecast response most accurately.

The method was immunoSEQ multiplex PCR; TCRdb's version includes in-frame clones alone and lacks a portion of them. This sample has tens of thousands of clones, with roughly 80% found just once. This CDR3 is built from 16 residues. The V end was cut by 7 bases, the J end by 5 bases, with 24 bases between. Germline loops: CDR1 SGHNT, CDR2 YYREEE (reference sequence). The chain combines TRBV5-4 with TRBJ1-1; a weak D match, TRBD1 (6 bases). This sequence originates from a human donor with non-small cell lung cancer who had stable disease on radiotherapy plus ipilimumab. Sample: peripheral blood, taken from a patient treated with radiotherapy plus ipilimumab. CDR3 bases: TGTGCCAGCTCTCATTGGGGGCAGGGGCGGAATACTGAAGCTTTCTTT. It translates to CASSHWGQGRNTEAFF.